The 28 T cell receptor beta chains below were found in one sample sequenced in a study of T cell changes during pregnancy in multiple sclerosis. Assay used: immunoSEQ multiplex PCR; TCRdb lists only in-frame clones, some missing. The data contain tens of thousands of clones, 88% of them singletons. The source was peripheral blood, collected in the first trimester of pregnancy. The receptors originated from a female donor with multiple sclerosis, enrolled in a pregnancy study.

This rearrangement joins TRBV6-5 to TRBJ1-1; no definite D call. Germline lookup yields CDR1 MNHEY and CDR2 SVGAGI. Trimming removed 3 bases from V and 0 bases from J, with 5 bases in between. The CDR3 totals 13 residues. The CDR3 sequence is CASSYKLNTEAFF. For the CDR3, the DNA is TGTGCCAGCAGTTATAAGCTGAACACTGAAGCTTTCTTT.

This chain connects TRBV30 to TRBJ1-1; 7 bases agree with TRBD1. This CDR3 is 15 amino acids long. V shed 4 bases, J shed 0 bases, and the junction held 8 bases outside the gene matches. In germline, CDR1 is GTSNPN, CDR2 SVGIG (reference sequence). The CDR3 DNA sequence: TGTGCCTGGAAGGTCAGGGGGTCCATGAACACTGAAGCTTTCTTT. Protein: CAWKVRGSMNTEAFF.

The rearrangement uses TRBV4-3 and TRBJ2-1; D possibly corresponds to TRBD2 (6 bases). CDR3 size: 16 residues. Germline V gene sequence: CDR1 LGHNA, CDR2 YSLEER. The ends were cut back, 0 bases at V and 1 base at J, with 10 bases in the middle. The CDR3 reads CASSQERGTSYNEQFF. The CDR3 DNA sequence: TGCGCCAGCAGCCAAGAGCGGGGTACTTCCTACAATGAGCAGTTCTTC.

The genes are TRBV6-4 and TRBJ1-1; 8 positions match TRBD1. After removal of 10 bases from V and 5 bases from J, the junction contained 18 bases not matched to a gene. The germline V gene encodes CDR1 MRHNA and CDR2 SNTAGT. The CDR3 has 16 residues. Here the CDR3 DNA reads TGTGCCACCACATACAACCGGACAGGGTTTGGTACTGAAGCTTTCTTT. This sequence encodes CATTYNRTGFGTEAFF.

This clone was counted only a few times. The chain has TRBV4-1 and TRBJ1-1, with D possibly being TRBD1 (6 bases). Trimming pared 0 bases from V and 5 bases from J, leaving 10 bases between. The germline gives CDR1 MGHRA, CDR2 YSYEKL. This CDR3 contains 14 residues. The DNA for the CDR3 is TGCGCCAGCAGCCAAGATACAGGGCGAACTGAAGCTTTCTTT. Protein sequence: CASSQDTGRTEAFF.

The chain combines TRBV4-1 with TRBJ2-5; 12 nucleotides match TRBD2. CDR1 and CDR2 (germline): MGHRA, YSYEKL. V lost 0 bases and J lost 4; bases outside the gene matches: 15. The CDR3 is 20 residues long. CDR3 region: CASSQDNEALAGGQGETQYF. The CDR3 nucleotides are TGCGCCAGCAGCCAAGATAACGAGGCCCTAGCGGGAGGGCAGGGAGAGACCCAGTACTTC.

This chain connects TRBV20-1 to TRBJ2-4, with D maybe TRBD1 (5 bases). Germline V gene data show CDR1 as DFQATT and CDR2 as SNEGSKA (reference sequence). V lost 5 bases and J lost 6, with 8 bases in between. This CDR3 is built from 11 residues. CDR3 region: CSASDTNIQYF. The CDR3 DNA follows: TGCAGTGCTTCGGACACAAACATTCAGTACTTC.

The rearrangement uses TRBV7-9 and TRBJ2-2; 15 positions match TRBD2. CDR1 and CDR2 from the germline V gene are SEHNR and FQNEAQ (reference sequence). The trim removed 7 bases at V and 1 base at J, leaving 4 bases unmatched. CDR3 length: 17 amino acids. The chain's CDR3 is CASTRGLAGGNTGELFF. The DNA of the CDR3 is TGTGCCAGCACCCGGGGACTAGCGGGAGGGAACACCGGGGAGCTGTTTTTT.

The chain uses TRBV5-1 and TRBJ2-1; D perhaps matches TRBD1 (6 bases). Trimming removed 1 base at V and 0 bases at J, with 11 bases between. Germline V lookup: CDR1 SGHRS, CDR2 YFSETQ. The CDR3 is made up of 16 amino acids. The CDR3 spells CASSLTGTNSYNEQFF. The CDR3 DNA reads as TGCGCCAGCAGCTTGACCGGGACAAACTCCTACAATGAGCAGTTCTTC.

The chain has TRBV13 and TRBJ2-7, with TRBD1 identical over 8 bases. The CDR3 is made up of 14 amino acids. Germline-derived CDR1 and CDR2 are PRHDT and FYEKMQ (reference sequence). V lost 2 bases, J lost 5 bases, and 5 bases stayed unmatched. CDR3 nucleotide sequence: TGTGCCAGCAGCTTAACAGGGGGAAACCACGAGCAGTACTTC. Protein: CASSLTGGNHEQYF.

This clone was observed a single time. At one of its ends the junction is not consistent with the germline gene, which may arise from a read error. The chain uses TRBV7-7 and TRBJ2-1; 15 nucleotides align to TRBD2. Germline assignment: CDR1 SSHAT and CDR2 FNYEAQ (reference sequence). The CDR3 is 17 amino acids. This chain's CDR3 is CASSTGTSGRSFDEQFF. CDR3 nucleotide sequence: TGTGCTAGCAGCACGGGGACTAGCGGGAGGAGTTTCGATGAGCAGTTCTTC.

This sequence joins TRBV30 and TRBJ2-1; a weak D match, TRBD2 (6 bases). Germline V gene data show CDR1 as GTSNPN and CDR2 as SVGIG (reference sequence). Deletions cut 0 bases from V and 6 bases from J, with 15 bases between. This CDR3 comprises 15 residues. The CDR3 here is CAWSVRGSLINEQFF. The CDR3 nucleotides read TGTGCCTGGAGTGTACGGGGGTCTCTAATCAATGAGCAGTTCTTC.

The V call is TRBV19, the J call TRBJ2-7; 11 bases fit TRBD1. The CDR3 consists of 14 residues. J gave up 4 bases and V 6 bases, and 5 bases lay outside the gene matches. The V gene's germline CDR1 is LNHDA and CDR2 SQIVND (reference sequence). CDR3 amino acids: CASSRDRGEYEQYF. The CDR3 coding sequence is TGTGCCAGTAGCCGGGACAGGGGGGAGTACGAGCAGTACTTC. Full variable domain (missing parts from reference TRBV19 and TRBJ2-7): DGGITQSPKYLFRKEGQNVTLSCEQNLNHDAMYWYRQDPGQGLRLIYYSQIVNDFQKGDIAEGYSVSREKKESFPLTVTSAQKNPTAFYLCASSRDRGEYEQYFGPGTRLTVT.

The rearrangement uses TRBV13 and TRBJ1-3; no definite D call. Germline V gives CDR1 PRHDT, CDR2 FYEKMQ (reference sequence). V was shortened by 11 bases and J by 4 bases, with 18 bases between the two germline ends. The CDR3 extends over 14 amino acids. The CDR3 nucleotides are TGTGCCTCTCCGGACGGAGGAATGGGAAACACCATATATTTT. This gives the protein CASPDGGMGNTIYF.

The genes are TRBV28 and TRBJ2-1; TRBD2 matches at 13 bases. The junction had 4 bases not matched to a gene; V was cut back by 7 bases and J by 4 bases. This CDR3 has 15 residues. The germline gives CDR1 MDHEN, CDR2 SYDVKM. The CDR3 bases are TGTGCCAGCATCCTGGGACTAGCGGGGTACAATGAGCAGTTCTTC. Translating it yields CASILGLAGYNEQFF. The whole variable domain, remainder taken from reference TRBV28 and TRBJ2-1, is DVKVTQSSRYLVKRTGEKVFLECVQDMDHENMFWYRQDPGLGLRLIYFSYDVKMKEKGDIPEGYSVSREKKERFSLILESASTNQTSMYLCASILGLAGYNEQFFGPGTRLTVL.

This clone was observed once. This chain connects TRBV18 to TRBJ2-1; a weak D match, TRBD1 (6 bases). Germline V CDR1 and CDR2: KGHSH, LQKENI. V lost 1 base to trimming and J lost 5 bases, with 9 bases between them. This CDR3 is 14 amino acids long. The CDR3 protein is CASSPRTENNEQFF. CDR3 in DNA: TGTGCCAGCTCACCACGGACAGAGAACAATGAGCAGTTCTTC.

The CDR3 DNA sequence: TGCGCCAGCAGCCAAGATGCCGGGACAGGGAACTACGAGCAGTACTTC. It encodes CASSQDAGTGNYEQYF. The rearrangement links TRBV4-1 to TRBJ2-7; 9 nucleotides align to TRBD1. The CDR3 length is 16 residues. V lost 0 bases, J lost 3 bases, and 6 bases stayed unmatched. Per germline, CDR1 MGHRA and CDR2 YSYEKL.

The chain couples TRBV6-5 to TRBJ2-2, with D unclear. Trimming cost V 6 bases and J 4 bases, with 6 bases left between them. Germline CDR1 is MNHEY and CDR2 is SVGAGI. The CDR3 contains 12 residues. The CDR3 here is CASRRRTGELFF. The CDR3, as DNA: TGTGCCAGCAGGCGTCGCACCGGGGAGCTGTTTTTT.

The chain uses TRBV5-4 and TRBJ2-2; 7 bases fit TRBD1. CDR1 and CDR2 from the germline V gene are SGHNT and YYREEE (reference sequence). This CDR3 has 14 residues. The ends lost 0 bases at V and 6 bases at J; junction bases unmatched: 2. The CDR3 loop is CASSLGQGPGELFF. CDR3 DNA: TGTGCCAGCAGCTTGGGACAGGGTCCCGGGGAGCTGTTTTTT.

The gene calls are TRBV10-3 and TRBJ2-2; 12 positions agree with TRBD2. Germline V gives CDR1 ENHRY, CDR2 SYGVKD. V lost 7 bases to trimming and J lost 5 bases; unmatched junction nucleotides: 5. The CDR3 contains 15 residues. For the CDR3, the DNA is TGTGCCATCATGACTAGCGGGAGTTGGACCGGGGAGCTGTTTTTT. Translation gives CAIMTSGSWTGELFF.

The gene calls are TRBV6-5 and TRBJ2-1, with 9 bases identical to TRBD1. V gave up 5 bases and J gave up 10 bases; unmatched junction bases: 9. The CDR3 has 14 amino acids. CDR1 is MNHEY, CDR2 SVGAGI, per germline. CDR3: CASSTGGEGREQFF. DNA of the CDR3: TGTGCCAGCAGTACAGGGGGCGAAGGTAGGGAGCAGTTCTTC.

V gene TRBV6-5 combines with J gene TRBJ1-4; possible D gene TRBD1, 5 bases. The CDR3 is 14 amino acids. V was cut by 0 bases and J by 5 bases, with 7 bases left in between. Germline CDR1 and CDR2: MNHEY and SVGAGI. Written as DNA, the CDR3 is TGTGCCAGCAGTTACTCGAAGGGGAATGAAAAACTGTTTTTT. Translating gives CASSYSKGNEKLFF.

This CDR3 reads CATVTGRGYGYTF. In DNA form, the CDR3 reads TGTGCCACCGTGACAGGGAGAGGCTATGGCTACACCTTC. This chain connects TRBV6-5 to TRBJ1-2, with TRBD1 matching over 7 bases. The ends lost 10 bases at V and 4 bases at J; junction bases unmatched: 9. Germline CDR1 MNHEY, CDR2 SVGAGI. This CDR3 spans 13 amino acids.

This clone was seen a few times. V gene TRBV6-1 combines with J gene TRBJ2-7; 7 nucleotides align to TRBD1. The CDR3 runs to 12 residues. Trimming at V came to 4 bases and at J to 5 bases, leaving 2 bases not matched to a gene. The germline gives CDR1 MNHNS, CDR2 SASEGT. CDR3: CASSGQGDEQYF. The CDR3 DNA reads TGTGCCAGCAGTGGACAGGGTGACGAGCAGTACTTC.

The CDR3 nucleotides read TGTGCCAGCAGCTTAGCCGGGACTAGCTACGAGCAGTACTTC. Protein: CASSLAGTSYEQYF. The chain employs TRBV7-2 and TRBJ2-7; 8 bases align to TRBD2. Germline trimming cut 0 bases from V and 3 bases from J; bases unmatched to any gene: 1. Germline CDR1 reads SGHTA; CDR2 reads FQGNSA. The CDR3 has 14 residues.

This chain joins TRBV2 and TRBJ1-3, with 7 bases matching TRBD1. CDR1 and CDR2 (germline): SNHLY, FYNNEI. This CDR3 spans 13 amino acids. Trimming removed 7 bases from V and 7 bases from J; junction bases left unmatched: 7. The DNA for the CDR3 is TGTGCCAGCACCGCGGGACAGTACAACACCATATATTTT. Protein product: CASTAGQYNTIYF.

The chain couples TRBV7-2 to TRBJ2-7, with TRBD2 matching over 7 bases. The ends lost 1 base at V and 3 bases at J; junction bases unmatched: 3. This CDR3 region has 14 residues. Per the germline V gene, CDR1 is SGHTA and CDR2 is FQGNSA. Written as DNA, the CDR3 is TGTGCCAGCAGCTTAGGGCCTAGCGGCTACGAGCAGTACTTC. Protein: CASSLGPSGYEQYF.

The chain couples TRBV2 to TRBJ2-5; TRBD1 matches at 9 bases. After removal of 5 bases from V and 4 bases from J, the junction contained 8 bases not matched to a gene. Per germline, CDR1 SNHLY and CDR2 FYNNEI. The CDR3 covers 15 residues. In nucleotides, the CDR3 is TGTGCCAGCAGTTTACGGGCGACAGGGGGAGAGACCCAGTACTTC. Translated, it gives CASSLRATGGETQYF. The whole variable domain, filled in from reference TRBV2 and TRBJ2-5, reads EPEVTQTPSHQVTQMGQEVILRCVPISNHLYFYWYRQILGQKVEFLVSFYNNEISEKSEIFDDQFSVERPDGSNFTLKIRSTKLEDSAMYFCASSLRATGGETQYFGPGTRLLVL.